What follows are 10 T cell receptor beta chains derived from one specimen sequenced in a study of blood T cells in healthy people across ages. The second PCR ran about 6 to 12 cycles with a sample-barcoded 5' primer and J-beta primers. TCRdb recomputed calls from the 5' RACE reads with MiXCR, one row per CDR3 protein. The table records 850,000 to 1,000,000 distinct CDR3 sequences, 40% to 60% of them present only once. The sequenced sample consisted of blood. The receptors shown here come from a man in his thirties or forties in good health.

V usage is TRBV5-1 and J usage is TRBJ2-4; D tentatively reads TRBD1 or TRBD2 (5 bases each). Trimming took 0 bases from V and 6 from J, leaving 7 bases between them. CDR1 is SGHRS and CDR2 is YFSETQ in the germline V gene. The CDR3 is 13 residues long. The CDR3, as DNA: TGCGCCAGCAGCTTGGTGGGACCAAACATTCAGTACTTC. It encodes CASSLVGPNIQYF.

V and J are TRBV3-1 and TRBJ2-5; the match to TRBD2 covers 7 bases. The DNA matches TRBJ2-7 better at its end, which makes the J call doubtful. The CDR3 is made up of 12 amino acids. Germline CDR1 reads LGHDT; CDR2 reads YNNKEL (reference sequence). CDR3 protein: CASSQRENEQYF. The CDR3 nucleotides are TGTGCCAGCAGCCAGCGGGAGAACGAGCAGTACTTC.

This chain links TRBV6-1 with TRBJ2-7; D is uncertain. In germline, CDR1 is MNHNS, CDR2 SASEGT. Trimming cost V 2 bases and J 5 bases, with 10 bases left between them. The CDR3 length is 13 residues. The CDR3 region has the DNA TGTGCCAGCAGTGAATCTGGCCCGAACGAGCAGTACTTC. Amino acid sequence: CASSESGPNEQYF.

In its sample, this clonotype was seen a few times. The genes are TRBV20-1 and TRBJ2-1; D gene uncertain. The V and J ends lost 1 base and 7 bases respectively, with 14 bases between them. The CDR3 has 14 amino acids. The germline V gene has CDR1 DFQATT and CDR2 SNEGSKA (reference sequence). The CDR3 loop reads CSARVFNPGNEQFF. Written as DNA, the CDR3 is TGCAGTGCTAGAGTTTTTAACCCCGGGAATGAGCAGTTCTTC.

The gene calls are TRBV25-1 and TRBJ2-7; 7 bases agree with TRBD1. Per the germline V gene, CDR1 is MGHDK and CDR2 is SYGVNS. This CDR3 has 18 residues. V shed 2 bases and J 2 bases; nucleotides not matched to a gene: 15. CDR3 protein: CASSERGGPPDWTYEQYF. The DNA of the CDR3 is TGTGCCAGCAGTGAACGAGGGGGCCCACCCGATTGGACCTACGAGCAGTACTTC.

There are many counts of this clonotype. J is TRBJ1-1 and V is TRBV10-3, with 9 bases identical to TRBD1. The germline V gene has CDR1 ENHRY and CDR2 SYGVKD. With 7 bases clipped from V and 1 base from J, the junction kept 7 bases outside the gene matches. The CDR3 runs to 15 residues. Written as DNA, the CDR3 is TGTGCCATCAAAGGGACAGGGAGATGGAACACTGAAGCTTTCTTT. It is translated as CAIKGTGRWNTEAFF.

V usage is TRBV5-1 and J usage is TRBJ2-3, with 7 bases lining up with TRBD2. The CDR3 covers 13 residues. The germline CDR1 and CDR2 sequences are SGHRS and YFSETQ. V shed 3 bases, J shed 3 bases, and the junction held 1 base outside the gene matches. The CDR3 spells CASSWEGTDTQYF. CDR3 DNA: TGCGCCAGCAGCTGGGAGGGGACAGATACGCAGTATTTT.

This clonotype was seen a few times. V usage is TRBV28 and J usage is TRBJ1-6, with 7 bases fitting TRBD1. V trimming: 11 bases; J trimming: 7 bases; junction bases outside the gene matches: 14. The CDR3 length is 15 residues. The V gene's germline CDR1 is MDHEN and CDR2 SYDVKM. CDR3 in DNA: TGTGCCGCCGCGTCAGAACAGGGGATAAATTCACCCCTCCACTTT. It translates to CAAASEQGINSPLHF.

The chain joins TRBV7-8 to TRBJ1-4, with a tentative D call TRBD1 (5 bases). V was shortened by 5 bases and J by 2 bases, with 9 bases between the two germline ends. This CDR3 has 14 amino acids. Germline values: CDR1 SGHVS, CDR2 FQNEAQ. The CDR3 DNA reads TGTGCCAGCAGCCCCAGGGTGACTAATGAAAAACTGTTTTTT. It codes for CASSPRVTNEKLFF.

This rearrangement joins TRBV2 to TRBJ2-7; possible D gene TRBD1, 6 bases. The V end lost 10 bases, the J end lost 2 bases, and 12 bases lay between the germline ends. The CDR3 has 12 residues. The germline V gene has CDR1 SNHLY and CDR2 FYNNEI. The DNA of the CDR3 is TGTGCCACAATGGGGGCCGCCTACGAGCAGTACTTC. It yields the protein CATMGAAYEQYF.